The 2 T cell receptor beta chains in this list originate from one sample, sequenced in a study of T cell responses to AZD1222 COVID-19 vaccine (dated by TCRdb to 2020 to 2023). The sample's time point label, decoded: baseline before first vaccination. Library creation used the immunoSEQ multiplex PCR assay. TCRdb retrieved this table from immuneACCESS and kept in-frame rearrangements only. Not all clones are present; in checked studies, unresolved V genes account for under half, and no reason is known for the remainder. For this sample there are about 87,000 clones; 85% to 90% appear just once. The top ten constitute roughly 9% of the sample. The material sequenced was peripheral blood, taken on day 0 of AZD1222 vaccination. These receptors all come from an adult in good health.

The chain carries TRBV9 and TRBJ2-3; 7 nucleotides agree with TRBD2. J gave up 1 base and V 2 bases, and 4 bases lay outside the gene matches. Per germline, CDR1 SGDLS and CDR2 YYNGEE. The CDR3 is 15 amino acids. The CDR3 coding sequence is TGTGCCAGCAGCGTGGGGGGGGTCGGCACAGATACGCAGTATTTT. It is translated as CASSVGGVGTDTQYF.

The chain couples TRBV3-1 (or the pseudogene TRBV3-2) to TRBJ1-2; 10 nucleotides agree with TRBD1. The J segment lost 8 bases and the V segment lost 4 bases, leaving 13 bases of the junction unmatched. CDR1 and CDR2 from the germline V gene are LGHDT and YNNKEL (reference sequence). The CDR3 spans 16 residues. The CDR3 coding sequence is TGTGCCAGCAGCCCCCAGACTGACAGGGGGCGACGGGGCTACACCTTC. The encoded protein is CASSPQTDRGRRGYTF.